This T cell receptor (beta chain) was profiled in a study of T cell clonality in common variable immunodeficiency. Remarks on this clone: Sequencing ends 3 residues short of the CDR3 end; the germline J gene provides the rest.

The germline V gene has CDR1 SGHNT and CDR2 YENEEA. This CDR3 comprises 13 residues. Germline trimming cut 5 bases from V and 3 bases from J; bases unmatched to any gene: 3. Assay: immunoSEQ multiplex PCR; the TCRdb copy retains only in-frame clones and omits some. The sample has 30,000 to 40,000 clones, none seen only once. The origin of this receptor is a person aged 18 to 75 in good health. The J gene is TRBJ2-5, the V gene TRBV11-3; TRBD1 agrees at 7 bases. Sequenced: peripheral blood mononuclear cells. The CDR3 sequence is CASSLGTEETQYF. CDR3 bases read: TGTGCCAGCAGCCTCGGGACAGAAGAGACC. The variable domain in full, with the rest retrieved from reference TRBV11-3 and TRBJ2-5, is EAGVVQSPRYKIIEKKQPVAFWCNPISGHNTLYWYLQNLGQGPELLIRYENEEAVDDSQLPKDRFSAERLKGVDSTLKIQPAELGDSAVYLCASSLGTEETQYFGPGTRLLVL.